The sequence of this TCR beta chain was determined in a study of T cell repertoires in cytomegalovirus infection. This clonotype was detected only a few times. Germline V gives CDR1 SGHRS, CDR2 YFSETQ. Trimming cost V 4 bases and J 0 bases, with 11 bases left between them. This CDR3 contains 15 residues. Each CDR3 protein gets one entry after TCRdb re-called the reads with MiXCR. The data contain under 200,000 distinct CDR3 sequences, roughly 9.8% of them singletons. V gene TRBV5-1 combines with J gene TRBJ1-5; D is uncertain. The sequenced material came from PBMCs. The receptor comes from a human donor in good health (CMV status not recorded). Some clones in this sample may be carry-over from other donors' samples. CDR3 loop: CASSQDAYSNQPQHF. CDR3 sequence (DNA): TGCGCCAGCAGCCAGGACGCCTATAGCAATCAGCCCCAGCATTTT. Complete variable domain (other parts from reference TRBV5-1 and TRBJ1-5): KAGVTQTPRYLIKTRGQQVTLSCSPISGHRSVSWYQQTPGQGLQFLFEYFSETQRNKGNFPGRFSGRQFSNSRSEMNVSTLELGDSALYLCASSQDAYSNQPQHFGDGTRLSIL.